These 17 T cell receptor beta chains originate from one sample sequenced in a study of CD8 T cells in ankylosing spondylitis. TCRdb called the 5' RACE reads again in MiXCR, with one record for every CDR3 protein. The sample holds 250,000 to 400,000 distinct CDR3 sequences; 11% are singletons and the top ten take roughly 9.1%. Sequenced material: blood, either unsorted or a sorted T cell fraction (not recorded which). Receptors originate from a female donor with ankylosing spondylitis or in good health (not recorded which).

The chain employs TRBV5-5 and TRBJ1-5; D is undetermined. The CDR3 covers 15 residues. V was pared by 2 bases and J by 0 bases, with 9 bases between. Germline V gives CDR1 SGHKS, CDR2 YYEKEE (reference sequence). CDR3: CASSFNDISNQPQHF. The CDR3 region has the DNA TGTGCCAGCAGCTTTAATGACATTAGCAATCAGCCCCAGCATTTT.

CDR3 nucleotide sequence: TGTGCCAGCAGCGGACCGGGACTTGTGAACACCGGGGAGCTGTTTTTT. This encodes CASSGPGLVNTGELFF. V is TRBV11-2 and J is TRBJ2-2; D is possibly TRBD2 (6 bases). From germline, CDR1 is SGHAT and CDR2 FQNNGV. CDR3 length: 16 residues. Deletions cut 5 bases from V and 1 base from J, with 14 bases between.

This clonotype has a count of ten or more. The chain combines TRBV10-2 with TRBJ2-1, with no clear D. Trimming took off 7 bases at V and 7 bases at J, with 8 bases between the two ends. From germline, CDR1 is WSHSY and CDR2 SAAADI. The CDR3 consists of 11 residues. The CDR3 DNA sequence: TGCGCCAGCACAGTACGAAATGAGCAGTTCTTC. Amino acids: CASTVRNEQFF.

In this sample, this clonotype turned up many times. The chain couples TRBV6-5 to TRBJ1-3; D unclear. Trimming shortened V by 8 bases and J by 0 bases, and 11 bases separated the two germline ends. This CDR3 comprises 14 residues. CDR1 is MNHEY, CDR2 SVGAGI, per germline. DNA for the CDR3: TGTGCCAGCGGTTCTACCGTCTCTGGAAACACCATATATTTT. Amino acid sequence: CASGSTVSGNTIYF.

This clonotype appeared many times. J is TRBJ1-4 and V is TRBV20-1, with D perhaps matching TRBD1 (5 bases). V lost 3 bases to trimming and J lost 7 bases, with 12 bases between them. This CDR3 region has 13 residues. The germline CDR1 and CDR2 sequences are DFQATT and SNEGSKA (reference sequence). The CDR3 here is CSASSERGEKLFF. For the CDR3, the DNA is TGCAGTGCTAGTTCCGAGAGGGGTGAAAAACTGTTTTTT.

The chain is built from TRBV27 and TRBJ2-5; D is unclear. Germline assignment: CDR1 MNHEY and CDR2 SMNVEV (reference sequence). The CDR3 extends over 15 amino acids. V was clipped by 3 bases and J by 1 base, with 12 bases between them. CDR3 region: CASSLSRNIQETQYF. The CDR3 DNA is TGTGCCAGCAGTTTGTCCAGGAATATCCAAGAGACCCAGTACTTC.

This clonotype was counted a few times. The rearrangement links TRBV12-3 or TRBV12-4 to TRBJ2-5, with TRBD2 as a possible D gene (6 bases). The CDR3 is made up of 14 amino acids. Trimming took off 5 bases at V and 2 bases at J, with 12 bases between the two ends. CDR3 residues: CASSASSGQETQYF. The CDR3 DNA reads TGTGCCAGCAGTGCCAGTAGCGGTCAAGAGACCCAGTACTTC.

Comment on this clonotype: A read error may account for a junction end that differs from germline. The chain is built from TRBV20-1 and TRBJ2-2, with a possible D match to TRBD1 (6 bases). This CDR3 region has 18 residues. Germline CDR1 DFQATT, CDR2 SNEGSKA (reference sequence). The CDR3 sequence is CRASSPDRRVINTGELFF. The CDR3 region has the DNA TGCAGGGCTAGCTCTCCGGACAGACGAGTAATAAACACCGGGGAGCTGTTTTTT.

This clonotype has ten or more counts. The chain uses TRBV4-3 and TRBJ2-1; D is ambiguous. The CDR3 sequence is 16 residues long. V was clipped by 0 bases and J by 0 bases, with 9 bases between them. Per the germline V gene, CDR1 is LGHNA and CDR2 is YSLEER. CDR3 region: CASSQEGKSSYNEQFF. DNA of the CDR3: TGCGCCAGCAGCCAAGAAGGGAAGAGCTCCTACAATGAGCAGTTCTTC.

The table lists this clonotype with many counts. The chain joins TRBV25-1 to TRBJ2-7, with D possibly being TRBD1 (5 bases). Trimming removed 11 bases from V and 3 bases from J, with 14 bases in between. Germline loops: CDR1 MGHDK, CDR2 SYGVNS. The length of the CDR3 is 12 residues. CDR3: CACSTDHYEQYF. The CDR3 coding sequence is TGTGCCTGCTCGACAGACCACTACGAGCAGTACTTC.

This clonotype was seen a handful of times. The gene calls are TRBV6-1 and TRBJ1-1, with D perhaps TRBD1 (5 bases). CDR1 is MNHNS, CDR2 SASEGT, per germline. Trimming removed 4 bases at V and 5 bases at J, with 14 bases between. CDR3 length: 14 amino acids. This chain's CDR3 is CASSGGTAGTEAFF. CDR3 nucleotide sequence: TGTGCCAGCAGTGGGGGGACGGCGGGTACTGAAGCTTTCTTT.

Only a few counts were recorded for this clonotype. CDR3 sequence (DNA): TGTGCCAGCAGCCCAGGGGTTCCGGATGGAGCTTTCTTT. Amino acids: CASSPGVPDGAFF. The J gene is TRBJ1-1, the V gene TRBV3-1, with D perhaps TRBD1 (6 bases). This CDR3 is 13 amino acids long. Germline loops: CDR1 LGHDT, CDR2 YNNKEL (reference sequence). Trimming stripped 4 bases from V and 10 bases from J, with 16 bases between.

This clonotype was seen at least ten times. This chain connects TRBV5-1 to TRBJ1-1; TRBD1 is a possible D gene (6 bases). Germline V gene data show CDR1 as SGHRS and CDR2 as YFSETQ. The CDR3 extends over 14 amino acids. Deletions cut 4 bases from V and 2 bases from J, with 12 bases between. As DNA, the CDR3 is TGCGCCAGCAGCGTAGGGGGACCTAACACTGAAGCTTTCTTT. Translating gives CASSVGGPNTEAFF.

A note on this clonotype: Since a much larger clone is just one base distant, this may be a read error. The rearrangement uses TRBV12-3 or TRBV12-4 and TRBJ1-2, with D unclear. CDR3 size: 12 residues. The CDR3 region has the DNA TGTGCCAGCAGTCTAAAGACTTATGGCTCCACCTTC. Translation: CASSLKTYGSTF.

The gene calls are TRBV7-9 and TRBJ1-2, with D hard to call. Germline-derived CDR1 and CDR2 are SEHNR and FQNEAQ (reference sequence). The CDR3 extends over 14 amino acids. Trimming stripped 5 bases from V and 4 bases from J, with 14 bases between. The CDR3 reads CASSPRQYVYGYTF. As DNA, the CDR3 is TGTGCCAGCAGCCCCCGGCAGTACGTCTATGGCTACACCTTC. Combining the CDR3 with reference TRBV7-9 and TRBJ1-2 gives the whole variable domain DTGVSQNPRHKITKRGQNVTFRCDPISEHNRLYWYRQTLGQGPEFLTYFQNEAQLEKSRLLSDRFSAERPKGSFSTLEIQRTEQGDSAMYLCASSPRQYVYGYTFGSGTRLTVV.

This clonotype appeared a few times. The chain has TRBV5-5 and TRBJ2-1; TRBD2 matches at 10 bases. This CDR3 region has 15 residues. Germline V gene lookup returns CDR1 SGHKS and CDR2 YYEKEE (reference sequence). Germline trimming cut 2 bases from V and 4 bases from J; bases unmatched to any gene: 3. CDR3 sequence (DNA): TGTGCCAGCAGCTTAACTAGCGGGGAATACAATGAGCAGTTCTTC. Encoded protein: CASSLTSGEYNEQFF.

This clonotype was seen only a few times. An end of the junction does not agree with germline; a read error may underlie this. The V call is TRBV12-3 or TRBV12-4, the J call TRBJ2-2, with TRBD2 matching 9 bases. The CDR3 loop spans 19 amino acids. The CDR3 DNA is TGTGCCAGCTGTTTAGCTTTGGCGGGAGGGGTTCGGTCGAACGGGGAGCTGTTTTTT. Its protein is CASCLALAGGVRSNGELFF.